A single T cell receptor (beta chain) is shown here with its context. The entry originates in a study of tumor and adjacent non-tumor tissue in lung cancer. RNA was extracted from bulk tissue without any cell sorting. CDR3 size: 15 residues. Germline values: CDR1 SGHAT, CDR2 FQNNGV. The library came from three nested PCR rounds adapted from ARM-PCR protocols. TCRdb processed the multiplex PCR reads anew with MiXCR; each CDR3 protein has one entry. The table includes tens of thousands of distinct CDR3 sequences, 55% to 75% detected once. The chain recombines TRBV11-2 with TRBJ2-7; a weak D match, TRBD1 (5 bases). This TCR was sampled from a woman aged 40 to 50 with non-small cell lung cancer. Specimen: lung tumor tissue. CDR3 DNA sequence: TGTGCTAGCTGTCAACATAGGGGTACCCAGTACGAGCAGTACTTC. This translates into CASCQHRGTQYEQYF. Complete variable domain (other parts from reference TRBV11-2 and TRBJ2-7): EAGVAQSPRYKIIEKRQSVAFWCNPISGHATLYWYQQILGQGPKLLIQFQNNGVVDDSQLPKDRFSAERLKGVDSTLKIQPAKLEDSAVYLCASCQHRGTQYEQYFGPGTRLTVT.